These 14 T cell receptor beta chains originate from one sample sequenced in a study of T cells in Graves' hyperthyroidism and ophthalmopathy. Amplified TCR beta CDR3 regions derived from RNA transcripts. First-round RT-PCR targeting the TCR CDR3 was performed with the HTBI primer set. TCRdb itself ran the multiplex PCR reads through MiXCR, one entry per CDR3 protein. The data hold hundreds of thousands of distinct CDR3 sequences, with around a quarter observed a single time. Material: blood. The receptor source for this set is a man aged 40-50 years with Graves' hyperthyroidism that later progressed to Graves' ophthalmopathy.

The V call is TRBV6-1, the J call TRBJ2-7; D perhaps matches TRBD2 (6 bases). The CDR3 runs 16 residues. Trimming pared 6 bases from V and 2 bases from J, leaving 20 bases between. Germline assignment: CDR1 MNHNS and CDR2 SASEGT. The CDR3 DNA reads TGTGCCAGCAGCTCCGTGCGTAGGAGGGGCGCCTACGAGCAGTACTTC. It specifies CASSSVRRRGAYEQYF.

There are a few counts of this clonotype. This chain joins TRBV28 and TRBJ1-1, with 7 bases fitting TRBD1. Trimming removed 4 bases from V and 3 bases from J; junction bases left unmatched: 8. Germline assignment: CDR1 MDHEN and CDR2 SYDVKM. The CDR3 is made up of 15 amino acids. The CDR3 DNA is TGTGCCAGCAGTTCCTCAGGGGGTTACTACACTGAAGCTTTCTTT. Encoded protein: CASSSSGGYYTEAFF.

This clonotype appeared many times. The rearrangement links TRBV30 to TRBJ1-2; D remains unclear. Looked up from germline, CDR1 is GTSNPN and CDR2 is SVGIG (reference sequence). V lost 0 bases and J lost 4, with 9 bases in between. This CDR3 region has 13 residues. The CDR3 spells CAWSVGHSYGYTF. The CDR3 DNA reads TGTGCCTGGAGTGTCGGCCACAGCTATGGCTACACCTTC.

This clonotype has at least ten counts. The rearrangement links TRBV15 to TRBJ2-5; 11 nucleotides agree with TRBD2. The CDR3 is made up of 14 amino acids. Germline CDR1 is LNHNV and CDR2 is YYDKDF (reference sequence). The junction had 0 bases not matched to a gene; V was cut back by 3 bases and J by 3 bases. The CDR3 DNA is TGTGCCACCAGCAGGGGACTAGCGGAAGAGACCCAGTACTTC. Protein: CATSRGLAEETQYF.

In its sample, this clonotype was seen many times. V usage is TRBV10-3 and J usage is TRBJ1-1; D gene ambiguous. The CDR3 has 12 residues. Germline V gene sequence: CDR1 ENHRY, CDR2 SYGVKD. V was clipped by 4 bases and J by 0 bases, with 3 bases between them. CDR3 sequence (DNA): TGTGCCATCAGTGGACTGAACACTGAAGCTTTCTTT. Translation: CAISGLNTEAFF.

This clonotype was recorded a few times. Since a much larger clone is just one base distant, this may be a read error. V and J are TRBV6-2 or TRBV6-3 and TRBJ2-7, with a tentative D call TRBD2 (6 bases). Between the trimmed V and J ends, which lost 10 bases and 6 bases, there was a span of 25 bases. Germline CDR1 is MNHEY and CDR2 is SVGEGT. The CDR3 totals 15 residues. For the CDR3, the DNA is TGTGCCAACGGCGGGCGGGGAGGCCCGTCTACCGAGCAGTACTTC. This sequence encodes CANGGRGGPSTEQYF.

This clonotype was recorded at least ten times. The chain combines TRBV28 with TRBJ1-5, with 7 bases aligning to TRBD1. CDR3 size: 13 residues. V lost 6 bases to trimming and J lost 7 bases; unmatched junction nucleotides: 6. CDR1 and CDR2 (germline): MDHEN, SYDVKM. The CDR3 sequence: CASRVPGQQPQHF. Here the CDR3 DNA reads TGTGCCAGCAGAGTCCCGGGACAGCAGCCCCAGCATTTT.

V is TRBV6-2 or TRBV6-3 and J is TRBJ2-5, with D perhaps matching TRBD1 (6 bases). Trimming removed 0 bases from V and 2 bases from J, with 13 bases in between. CDR1 MNHEY and CDR2 SVGEGT come from the germline V gene. This CDR3 has 16 residues. This chain's CDR3 is CASSYSQGSIQETQYF. The CDR3 coding sequence is TGTGCCAGCAGTTACTCGCAGGGGTCCATACAAGAGACCCAGTACTTC.

This clonotype has ten or more counts. The chain recombines TRBV5-1 with TRBJ2-3; weak D call: TRBD2 (6 bases). V was clipped by 2 bases and J by 3 bases, with 13 bases between them. The CDR3 length is 15 residues. Looked up from germline, CDR1 is SGHRS and CDR2 is YFSETQ. The CDR3 sequence: CASSFNGRLTDTQYF. The CDR3 DNA is TGCGCCAGCAGCTTCAACGGGAGATTAACAGATACGCAGTATTTT.

This chain uses TRBV27 with TRBJ2-7, with TRBD1 as a possible D gene (7 bases). The germline gives CDR1 MNHEY, CDR2 SMNVEV (reference sequence). This CDR3 is 12 amino acids long. V was clipped by 5 bases and J by 11 bases, with 16 bases between them. The CDR3 DNA is TGTGCCAGCAGTATCCCGACAGGGACTGAGTACTTC. Amino acid sequence: CASSIPTGTEYF.

There are a few counts of this clonotype. The chain carries TRBV7-9 and TRBJ1-1, with D unclear. The germline CDR1 and CDR2 sequences are SEHNR and FQNEAQ (reference sequence). V lost 8 bases, J lost 4 bases, and 11 bases lay in between. The CDR3 spans 12 residues. The CDR3 nucleotides read TGTGCCAGCGTGCTAGGTACCACTGAAGCTTTCTTT. Translating it yields CASVLGTTEAFF.

This clonotype occurred many times. The gene calls are TRBV6-4 and TRBJ2-4; D unresolved. Trimming took 7 bases from V and 0 from J, leaving 10 bases between them. The length of the CDR3 is 14 residues. Germline values: CDR1 MRHNA, CDR2 SNTAGT. The CDR3 DNA reads as TGTGCCAGCATCCAGACTCTAGCCAAAAACATTCAGTACTTC. Encoded protein: CASIQTLAKNIQYF.

CDR3 sequence (DNA): TGTGCCAGCAGCCCGGGACAGGGCTCTTTCTCTGGGGCCAACGTCCTGACTTTC. This gives the protein CASSPGQGSFSGANVLTF. V is TRBV11-2 and J is TRBJ2-6; 9 bases align to TRBD1. After removal of 5 bases from V and 0 bases from J, the junction contained 8 bases not matched to a gene. Germline assignment: CDR1 SGHAT and CDR2 FQNNGV. There are 18 residues in the CDR3. Combining the CDR3 with reference TRBV11-2 and TRBJ2-6 gives the whole variable domain EAGVAQSPRYKIIEKRQSVAFWCNPISGHATLYWYQQILGQGPKLLIQFQNNGVVDDSQLPKDRFSAERLKGVDSTLKIQPAKLEDSAVYLCASSPGQGSFSGANVLTFGAGSRLTVL.

The J gene is TRBJ2-7, the V gene TRBV7-2; D is uncertain. Germline V gene lookup returns CDR1 SGHTA and CDR2 FQGNSA. V lost 5 bases to trimming and J lost 1 base, with 12 bases between them. The CDR3 has 14 amino acids. The CDR3 DNA sequence: TGTGCCAGCAGCGTTCTCAGCTTGTCCTACGAGCAGTACTTC. This sequence encodes CASSVLSLSYEQYF. The whole variable domain, remainder taken from reference TRBV7-2 and TRBJ2-7, is GAGVSQSPSNKVTEKGKDVELRCDPISGHTALYWYRQSLGQGLEFLIYFQGNSAPDKSGLPSDRFSAERTGGSVSTLTIQRTQQEDSAVYLCASSVLSLSYEQYFGPGTRLTVT.